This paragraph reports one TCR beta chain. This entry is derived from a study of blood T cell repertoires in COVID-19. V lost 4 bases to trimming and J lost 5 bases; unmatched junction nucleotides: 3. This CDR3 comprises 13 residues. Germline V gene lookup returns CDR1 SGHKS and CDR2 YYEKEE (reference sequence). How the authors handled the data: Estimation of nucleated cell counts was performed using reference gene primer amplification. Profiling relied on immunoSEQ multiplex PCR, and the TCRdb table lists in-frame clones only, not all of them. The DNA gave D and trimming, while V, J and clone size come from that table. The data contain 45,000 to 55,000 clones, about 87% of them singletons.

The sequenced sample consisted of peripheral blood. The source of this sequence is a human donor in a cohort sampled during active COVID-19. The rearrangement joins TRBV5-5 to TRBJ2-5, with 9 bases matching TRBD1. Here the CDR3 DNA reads TGTGCCAGCAGCCGGGACAGGGACGAGACCCAGTACTTC. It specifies CASSRDRDETQYF.